The next 27 T cell receptor beta chains were all read from a single sample in a study of blood T cell repertoires in COVID-19. Profiling relied on immunoSEQ multiplex PCR, and the TCRdb table lists in-frame clones only, not all of them. The sample holds 60,000 to 75,000 clones, roughly three quarters seen once. Input material: peripheral blood. The receptors come from a woman in her sixties or seventies with acute or convalescent COVID-19.

In this sample, this clone turned up a few times. The rearrangement joins TRBV7-3 to TRBJ2-7; 7 nucleotides agree with TRBD2. Germline trimming cut 4 bases from V and 6 bases from J; bases unmatched to any gene: 9. Germline CDR1 reads SGHTA; CDR2 reads FQGTGA. This CDR3 contains 14 residues. Here the CDR3 reads CASSSDAGLFEQYF. The CDR3 nucleotides read TGTGCCAGCAGCTCCGACGCGGGACTATTCGAGCAGTACTTC. Using reference TRBV7-3 and TRBJ2-7 for the parts outside the CDR3, the full variable domain is GAGVSQTPSNKVTEKGKYVELRCDPISGHTALYWYRQSLGQGPEFLIYFQGTGAADDSGLPNDRFFAVRPEGSVSTLKIQRTERGDSAVYLCASSSDAGLFEQYFGPGTRLTVT.

This clone was found many times. This chain links TRBV27 with TRBJ2-7, with D unresolved. The CDR3 runs 13 residues. The V gene lost 6 bases and the J gene lost 0 bases, with 9 bases spanning the gap. The germline V gene has CDR1 MNHEY and CDR2 SMNVEV (reference sequence). The CDR3 loop reads CASSPKASYEQYF. The CDR3 nucleotides are TGTGCCAGCAGCCCCAAAGCCTCCTACGAGCAGTACTTC.

The chain uses TRBV28 and TRBJ2-2; 7 bases map to TRBD1. This CDR3 comprises 15 residues. V shed 3 bases, J shed 1 base, and the junction held 2 bases outside the gene matches. Germline V gene sequence: CDR1 MDHEN, CDR2 SYDVKM. The DNA for the CDR3 is TGTGCCAGCAGTTTGGACAGGATGAACACCGGGGAGCTGTTTTTT. This translates into CASSLDRMNTGELFF.

In its sample, this clone was seen a few times. This rearrangement joins TRBV18 to TRBJ2-4, with D possibly TRBD2 on 6 matching bases. Germline V lookup: CDR1 KGHSH, CDR2 LQKENI. This CDR3 comprises 13 residues. Deletions cut 5 bases from V and 8 bases from J, with 13 bases between. The DNA of the CDR3 is TGTGCCAGCTCAACCGGGGGTTGGGACATTCAGTACTTC. Translating gives CASSTGGWDIQYF. Full variable domain (missing parts from reference TRBV18 and TRBJ2-4): NAGVMQNPRHLVRRRGQEARLRCSPMKGHSHVYWYRQLPEEGLKFMVYLQKENIIDESGMPKERFSAEFPKEGPSILRIQQVVRGDSAAYFCASSTGGWDIQYFGAGTRLSVL.

The gene calls are TRBV6-6 and TRBJ2-1, with 9 bases identical to TRBD2. Germline loops: CDR1 MNHNY, CDR2 SVGAGI (reference sequence). V was clipped by 8 bases and J by 6 bases; unmatched bases: 14. This CDR3 region has 16 residues. In DNA, the CDR3 is TGTGCCAGCTGCCAACCGGCGGCGGGGGGGCGCAATGAGCAGTTCTTC. This codes for CASCQPAAGGRNEQFF.

The chain combines TRBV6-2 or TRBV6-3 with TRBJ2-7, with D possibly TRBD1 on 6 matching bases. Germline V gene data show CDR1 as MNHEY and CDR2 as SVGEGT. The CDR3 has 15 residues. V was shortened by 0 bases and J by 2 bases, with 11 bases between the two germline ends. The CDR3 region has the DNA TGTGCCAGCAGTTACTCCGATTCAGGGGCCTACGAGCAGTACTTC. It translates to CASSYSDSGAYEQYF.

The chain recombines TRBV5-5 with TRBJ1-2; TRBD1 is a possible D gene (6 bases). With 3 bases removed from V and 2 bases from J, the gap between germline ends came to 14 bases. The CDR3 runs to 15 residues. Germline V lookup: CDR1 SGHKS, CDR2 YYEKEE (reference sequence). The CDR3 DNA reads as TGTGCCAGCAGCTCGACGCAAGGACAGAACTATGGCTACACCTTC. This gives the protein CASSSTQGQNYGYTF. The complete variable domain, with remaining parts taken from reference TRBV5-5 and TRBJ1-2, reads DAGVTQSPTHLIKTRGQQVTLRCSPISGHKSVSWYQQVLGQGPQFIFQYYEKEERGRGNFPDRFSARQFPNYSSELNVNALLLGDSALYLCASSSTQGQNYGYTFGSGTRLTVV.

This chain connects TRBV24-1 to TRBJ2-3, with D possibly being TRBD2 (5 bases). The CDR3 totals 15 residues. The germline CDR1 and CDR2 sequences are KGHDR and SFDVKD. Trimming removed 2 bases at V and 1 base at J, with 9 bases between. The CDR3, as DNA: TGTGCCACCAGTGATTCTGGGCGGGGCACAGATACGCAGTATTTT. Translated: CATSDSGRGTDTQYF.

This rearrangement joins TRBV19 to TRBJ1-5; 8 bases fit TRBD1. This CDR3 contains 14 residues. V shed 4 bases and J 9 bases; nucleotides not matched to a gene: 8. CDR1 and CDR2 (germline): LNHDA, SQIVND (reference sequence). For the CDR3, the DNA is TGTGCCAGTAGTACAGGACAGGGCCCACTGCCCCAGCATTTT. The encoded protein is CASSTGQGPLPQHF.

The chain is built from TRBV27 and TRBJ2-7; 11 bases fit TRBD1. Germline-derived CDR1 and CDR2 are MNHEY and SMNVEV (reference sequence). The trim removed 4 bases at V and 4 bases at J, leaving 6 bases unmatched. The CDR3 is 15 amino acids. The CDR3 coding sequence is TGTGCCAGCAGTTCGCTTGGGACAGGGGGGTACGAGCAGTACTTC. Translated, it gives CASSSLGTGGYEQYF.

The table lists this clone with a few counts. The V gene is TRBV10-2, the J gene TRBJ1-1, with TRBD1 as a possible D gene (6 bases). Germline assignment: CDR1 WSHSY and CDR2 SAAADI. Trimming cost V 4 bases and J 4 bases, with 13 bases left between them. The CDR3 is 14 residues long. The CDR3 nucleotides are TGCGCCAGCAGTGCGTCAGGGGATAGCACTGAAGCTTTCTTT. This translates into CASSASGDSTEAFF.

The gene calls are TRBV6-5 and TRBJ2-7, with D perhaps matching TRBD1 (6 bases). CDR1 is MNHEY, CDR2 SVGAGI, per germline. The V gene lost 2 bases and the J gene lost 3 bases, with 14 bases spanning the gap. The length of the CDR3 is 15 residues. For the CDR3, the DNA is TGTGCCAGCAGTTACGACCGGGACACACACTACGAGCAGTACTTC. Protein: CASSYDRDTHYEQYF.

The CDR3 DNA reads TGTGCCAGCAGTCTAGGGGACACTGAAGCTTTCTTT. Protein: CASSLGDTEAFF. The rearrangement uses TRBV3-1 (or the pseudogene TRBV3-2) and TRBJ1-1; the D gene is possibly TRBD1 (5 bases). The CDR3 is 12 amino acids. Trimming took 6 bases from V and 3 from J, leaving 8 bases between them. Germline-derived CDR1 and CDR2 are LGHDT and YNNKEL (reference sequence).

The chain is built from TRBV3-1 (or the pseudogene TRBV3-2) and TRBJ1-4; weak D call: TRBD1 (5 bases). Germline V gives CDR1 LGHDT, CDR2 YNNKEL (reference sequence). This CDR3 comprises 13 residues. V shed 4 bases and J shed 8 bases, with 11 bases lying between them. CDR3 loop: CASSPMGGEKLFF. The CDR3 DNA reads as TGTGCCAGCAGCCCAATGGGGGGGGAAAAACTGTTTTTT.

This clone was picked up a small number of times. The chain employs TRBV15 and TRBJ1-4, with D possibly being TRBD1 (5 bases). V was pared by 1 base and J by 8 bases, with 17 bases between. CDR3 size: 16 residues. CDR1 and CDR2 (germline): LNHNV, YYDKDF (reference sequence). The CDR3 nucleotides are TGTGCCACCAGCAGAGGTTCGCCAGGGTTTGACGAAAAACTGTTTTTT. It translates to CATSRGSPGFDEKLFF.

The rearrangement joins TRBV6-2 or TRBV6-3 to TRBJ1-5; 7 bases agree with TRBD1. J was trimmed by 8 bases and V by 5 bases; bases with no gene match: 0. Germline loops: CDR1 MNHEY, CDR2 SVGEGT. The CDR3 is 11 amino acids. The CDR3 DNA sequence: TGTGCCAGCAGTCAGGGGGAGCCCCAGCATTTT. As protein: CASSQGEPQHF.

V gene TRBV28 combines with J gene TRBJ1-2; a weak D match, TRBD1 (6 bases). The CDR3 length is 14 residues. V was clipped by 7 bases and J by 7 bases, with 19 bases between them. Germline CDR1 MDHEN, CDR2 SYDVKM. CDR3 DNA sequence: TGTGCCAGCACCCCGGACGGGGGGGGCCTTGGCTACACCTTC. Its protein product is CASTPDGGGLGYTF.

V and J are TRBV5-1 and TRBJ2-3, with D unclear. CDR1 SGHRS and CDR2 YFSETQ come from the germline V gene. The length of the CDR3 is 12 residues. V gave up 2 bases and J gave up 5 bases, with 6 bases separating them. The CDR3 sequence is CASSFSRDTQYF. The CDR3 DNA sequence: TGCGCCAGCAGCTTTTCCAGAGATACGCAGTATTTT.

J is TRBJ2-1 and V is TRBV9; 8 bases are shared with TRBD2. The CDR3 runs 17 residues. With V trimmed by 4 bases and J by 8 bases, 17 bases remained unmatched. In germline, CDR1 is SGDLS, CDR2 YYNGEE. The CDR3 nucleotides are TGTGCCAGCAGCCTACTCCGGGGGGGTGGTAGATTGGATGAGCAGTTCTTC. Translation: CASSLLRGGGRLDEQFF.

The gene calls are TRBV4-2 and TRBJ2-7; TRBD1 matches 10 bases. The V gene's germline CDR1 is LGHNA and CDR2 YNFKEQ. V dropped 5 bases and J dropped 3; count of bases not matched to a gene: 16. This CDR3 contains 18 residues. The CDR3 loop reads CASSYRAPRGTGVYEQYF. The CDR3 DNA is TGTGCCAGCAGCTATCGAGCCCCCCGCGGGACAGGGGTCTACGAGCAGTACTTC.

The chain employs TRBV24-1 and TRBJ2-2, with a tentative D call TRBD1 (5 bases). Germline-derived CDR1 and CDR2 are KGHDR and SFDVKD. With 0 bases removed from V and 5 bases from J, the gap between germline ends came to 12 bases. This CDR3 has 16 residues. The CDR3 is CATSDLVQGGTGELFF. In DNA form, the CDR3 reads TGTGCCACCAGTGATTTGGTCCAGGGTGGAACCGGGGAGCTGTTTTTT.

This rearrangement joins TRBV27 to TRBJ2-7; tentatively, D is TRBD2 (6 bases). The CDR3 totals 15 residues. Germline values: CDR1 MNHEY, CDR2 SMNVEV (reference sequence). Trimming removed 6 bases at V and 1 base at J, with 16 bases between. In DNA form, the CDR3 reads TGTGCCAGCAGATACGGCGGGGACGGGTCCTACGAGCAGTACTTC. Protein product: CASRYGGDGSYEQYF.

The rearrangement links TRBV2 to TRBJ1-5; 10 bases align to TRBD1. V was clipped by 5 bases and J by 11 bases; unmatched bases: 12. The CDR3 covers 15 residues. Germline-derived CDR1 and CDR2 are SNHLY and FYNNEI. The chain's CDR3 is CASSSGTGAGLTQHF. The DNA of the CDR3 is TGTGCCAGCAGTTCCGGGACAGGGGCGGGTTTGACCCAGCATTTT.

V is TRBV6-5 and J is TRBJ2-6; D may be TRBD1 (6 bases). The CDR3 contains 15 residues. Germline values: CDR1 MNHEY, CDR2 SVGAGI. Trimming stripped 7 bases from V and 0 bases from J, with 10 bases between. The CDR3 loop is CASTGQSSGANVLTF. CDR3 bases: TGTGCCAGCACTGGACAGAGCTCTGGGGCCAACGTCCTGACTTTC.

Written as DNA, the CDR3 is TGTGCCAGTAGTGCTGACGGGGGGGCCAAAGATACGCAGTATTTT. This codes for CASSADGGAKDTQYF. This chain uses TRBV19 with TRBJ2-3; 8 bases match TRBD2. This CDR3 has 15 amino acids. Germline V lookup: CDR1 LNHDA, CDR2 SQIVND (reference sequence). With 5 bases clipped from V and 5 bases from J, the junction kept 9 bases outside the gene matches.

The V call is TRBV12-3 or TRBV12-4, the J call TRBJ1-2, with D hard to call. V was clipped by 4 bases and J by 8 bases, with 14 bases between them. The CDR3 is 13 amino acids. The CDR3: CASSSRSGGGYTF. CDR3 nucleotides: TGTGCCAGCAGTTCCCGGTCTGGAGGGGGCTACACCTTC.

V and J are TRBV5-4 and TRBJ2-3; 7 bases align to TRBD2. Germline CDR1 is SGHNT and CDR2 is YYREEE (reference sequence). The CDR3 has 16 residues. The V gene end was trimmed by 2 bases and the J gene end by 1 base; junction bases not matched to a gene: 7. The CDR3 spells CASSFFGTIRTDTQYF. The CDR3 DNA reads TGTGCCAGCAGCTTTTTCGGGACTATCCGCACAGATACGCAGTATTTT.